A single sample gave rise to the 30 T cell receptor beta chains below, sequenced in a study of T-cell reconstitution after alpha-beta-depleted transplantation in children. The library targeted TCRbeta and was prepared with unique molecular identifiers. Each CDR3 protein gets one entry after TCRdb re-called the PCR reads with MiXCR. The sample has roughly 310,000 distinct CDR3 sequences, roughly 25% seen once; the top ten hold roughly 11%. The sample was PBMCs, mostly from graft donor cells, taken 180 days after TCRalphabeta/CD19-depleted stem cell transplant. The receptors here all came from a male patient aged 10-17 years who had a stem cell transplant for acute lymphoblastic leukemia, so the T cells may come from the graft donor.

This sequence joins TRBV2 and TRBJ2-5; tentatively, D is TRBD2 (6 bases). The CDR3 is made up of 13 amino acids. V lost 4 bases and J lost 7, with 13 bases in between. The germline CDR1 and CDR2 sequences are SNHLY and FYNNEI. Here the CDR3 DNA reads TGTGCCAGCAGTGTCGAGTGGCGGGGGACCCAGTACTTC. It yields the protein CASSVEWRGTQYF.

The chain carries TRBV28 and TRBJ2-4, with D tentatively TRBD1 (5 bases). Germline V gene data show CDR1 as MDHEN and CDR2 as SYDVKM. This CDR3 contains 12 residues. V was cut by 6 bases and J by 12 bases, with 15 bases left in between. The CDR3 sequence: CASSRDSDTQYF. As DNA, the CDR3 is TGTGCCAGCAGCCGTGACAGCGACACTCAGTACTTC.

The CDR3 region is CASSLNRARAYEQYF. The CDR3 DNA follows: TGCGCCAGCAGCTTGAACAGGGCCCGGGCCTACGAGCAGTACTTC. This sequence joins TRBV5-1 and TRBJ2-7; the D gene is possibly TRBD1 (6 bases). CDR1 SGHRS and CDR2 YFSETQ come from the germline V gene. The CDR3 runs 15 residues. Trimming removed 1 base from V and 2 bases from J, with 13 bases in between.

This clonotype was detected once. The J gene is TRBJ1-5, the V gene TRBV6-5; 12 bases are a match to TRBD1. From germline, CDR1 is MNHEY and CDR2 SVGAGI. Trimming removed 2 bases from V and 5 bases from J; junction bases left unmatched: 7. The length of the CDR3 is 17 residues. For the CDR3, the DNA is TGTGCCAGCAGTTACGCGGGACAGGGGGCTTTCTATCAGCCCCAGCATTTT. This sequence encodes CASSYAGQGAFYQPQHF.

The chain has TRBV5-5 and TRBJ2-7; D gene ambiguous. V was shortened by 0 bases and J by 0 bases, with 7 bases between the two germline ends. There are 14 residues in the CDR3. Per the germline V gene, CDR1 is SGHKS and CDR2 is YYEKEE (reference sequence). CDR3 nucleotide sequence: TGTGCCAGCAGCTTGGTTACTATCTCCTACGAGCAGTACTTC. Its translation is CASSLVTISYEQYF.

Of note for this clonotype: At one end the junction does not follow the germline gene, possibly because of a read error. This rearrangement joins TRBV7-9 to TRBJ2-7, with D tentatively TRBD1 (6 bases). Germline CDR1 and CDR2: SEHNR and FQNEAQ (reference sequence). This CDR3 comprises 13 residues. The CDR3 DNA follows: TGTCCCAGCAGCGACAGGTTTTGGAACGAGCAGTACTTC. It is translated as CPSSDRFWNEQYF.

This clonotype came up many times. V and J are TRBV5-1 and TRBJ2-1, with 8 bases aligning to TRBD2. Germline values: CDR1 SGHRS, CDR2 YFSETQ. Unmatched junction bases numbered 6, after V lost 4 bases and J lost 3 bases. The CDR3 consists of 15 residues. The DNA of the CDR3 is TGCGCCAGCAGCCCCGGACTAGCCCTCTACAATGAGCAGTTCTTC. Translating gives CASSPGLALYNEQFF.

The rearrangement links TRBV11-2 to TRBJ2-2; unclear D gene. Trimming took off 4 bases at V and 4 bases at J, with 10 bases between the two ends. The CDR3 length is 14 residues. CDR1 SGHAT and CDR2 FQNNGV come from the germline V gene. The CDR3 sequence: CASSWDALTGELFF. CDR3 DNA sequence: TGTGCCAGCAGCTGGGATGCCCTCACCGGGGAGCTGTTTTTT.

This clonotype was counted between two and nine times. This chain links TRBV5-1 with TRBJ2-7; TRBD2 matches at 10 bases. The V and J ends lost 1 base and 5 bases, in that order; junction bases with no gene match: 3. This CDR3 contains 14 residues. Germline lookup yields CDR1 SGHRS and CDR2 YFSETQ. The CDR3 loop is CASSLRLAGDEQYF. For the CDR3, the DNA is TGCGCCAGCAGCTTGAGGCTAGCGGGAGACGAGCAGTACTTC.

The chain carries TRBV9 and TRBJ2-2; 10 bases agree with TRBD2. Germline V gene lookup returns CDR1 SGDLS and CDR2 YYNGEE. CDR3 size: 15 residues. With V trimmed by 0 bases and J by 6 bases, 2 bases remained unmatched. The CDR3 DNA follows: TGTGCCAGCAGCGTAGGGCTAGCGGGAGCCGGGGAGCTGTTTTTT. Its protein is CASSVGLAGAGELFF.

This clonotype was seen a few times. V and J are TRBV20-1 and TRBJ2-1, with 12 bases lining up with TRBD2. This CDR3 contains 16 residues. The germline V gene encodes CDR1 DFQATT and CDR2 SNEGSKA (reference sequence). Unmatched junction bases numbered 6, after V lost 2 bases and J lost 4 bases. CDR3 protein: CSARSLAGGLYNEQFF. In DNA, the CDR3 is TGCAGTGCTAGAAGCCTAGCGGGAGGGCTTTACAATGAGCAGTTCTTC.

This clonotype was seen a few times. J is TRBJ2-3 and V is TRBV9; no firm D call. The CDR3 spans 15 residues. V was clipped by 3 bases and J by 2 bases, with 13 bases between them. The germline gives CDR1 SGDLS, CDR2 YYNGEE. The CDR3 loop reads CASSGTTPLTDTQYF. The CDR3 nucleotides are TGTGCCAGCAGCGGAACTACCCCCCTCACAGATACGCAGTATTTT.

V and J are TRBV27 and TRBJ2-1; no clear D. The V end lost 11 bases, the J end lost 4 bases, and 15 bases lay between the germline ends. The V gene's germline CDR1 is MNHEY and CDR2 SMNVEV (reference sequence). The CDR3 totals 13 residues. The CDR3 here is CAASGTAYNEQFF. For the CDR3, the DNA is TGTGCCGCCAGTGGTACAGCTTACAATGAGCAGTTCTTC.

This clonotype was counted between two and nine times. The V gene is TRBV7-9, the J gene TRBJ1-2; weak D call: TRBD1 (5 bases). V was clipped by 6 bases and J by 5 bases, with 13 bases between them. This CDR3 comprises 13 residues. Germline lookup yields CDR1 SEHNR and CDR2 FQNEAQ (reference sequence). The CDR3 nucleotides are TGTGCCAGCAGTGACAGTGGGACTTATGGCTACACCTTC. Its protein is CASSDSGTYGYTF. The whole variable domain, filled in from reference TRBV7-9 and TRBJ1-2, reads DTGVSQNPRHKITKRGQNVTFRCDPISEHNRLYWYRQTLGQGPEFLTYFQNEAQLEKSRLLSDRFSAERPKGSFSTLEIQRTEQGDSAMYLCASSDSGTYGYTFGSGTRLTVV.

This clonotype appeared a few times. The chain couples TRBV12-3 or TRBV12-4 to TRBJ1-5, with unresolved D. The V end lost 2 bases, the J end lost 4 bases, and 9 bases lay between the germline ends. This CDR3 spans 14 amino acids. CDR3 nucleotide sequence: TGTGCCAGCAGTTTAATTTGGGGAAATCAGCCCCAGCATTTT. Protein sequence: CASSLIWGNQPQHF.

V gene TRBV5-1 combines with J gene TRBJ2-1; D may be TRBD2 (5 bases). V lost 2 bases to trimming and J lost 2 bases, with 11 bases between them. CDR3 length: 15 residues. The germline CDR1 and CDR2 sequences are SGHRS and YFSETQ. The CDR3 DNA reads TGCGCCAGCAGCTTAGGCGGTAGCGCCTACAATGAGCAGTTCTTC. Protein sequence: CASSLGGSAYNEQFF.

The chain has TRBV20-1 and TRBJ2-7; D perhaps matches TRBD2 (5 bases). The germline CDR1 and CDR2 sequences are DFQATT and SNEGSKA (reference sequence). Trimming took off 2 bases at V and 5 bases at J, with 10 bases between the two ends. This CDR3 is 12 amino acids long. The CDR3 DNA reads as TGCAGTGCTAGAAGGGCGGGCCACGAGCAGTACTTC. It translates to CSARRAGHEQYF.

This clonotype was counted many times. CDR3 protein: CASSLMRGRGTDTQYF. DNA for the CDR3: TGTGCCAGCAGCTTGATGAGGGGTCGTGGCACAGATACGCAGTATTTT. V gene TRBV5-6 combines with J gene TRBJ2-3; D tentatively reads TRBD1 or TRBD2 (5 bases each). The V gene's germline CDR1 is SGHDT and CDR2 YYEEEE. The CDR3 runs to 16 residues. Trimming shortened V by 1 base and J by 1 base, and 13 bases separated the two germline ends.

The genes are TRBV6-2 or TRBV6-3 and TRBJ2-1; 7 nucleotides line up with TRBD2. Germline V CDR1 and CDR2: MNHEY, SVGEGT. CDR3 length equals 18 residues. V shed 6 bases, J shed 5 bases, and the junction held 19 bases outside the gene matches. The CDR3 sequence is CASRIRGMTSHLNNEQFF. CDR3 sequence (DNA): TGTGCCAGCAGGATTAGAGGAATGACTAGCCACCTTAACAATGAGCAGTTCTTC.

The chain combines TRBV15 with TRBJ2-2; D is possibly TRBD1 (6 bases). This CDR3 has 17 residues. Looked up from germline, CDR1 is LNHNV and CDR2 is YYDKDF (reference sequence). Trimming stripped 0 bases from V and 3 bases from J, with 14 bases between. The CDR3 sequence: CATSRDKQGRDTGELFF. The DNA for the CDR3 is TGTGCCACCAGCAGAGATAAGCAGGGGCGGGACACCGGGGAGCTGTTTTTT.

A few counts support this clonotype. J is TRBJ2-3 and V is TRBV12-3 or TRBV12-4; D is unclear. The V gene lost 6 bases and the J gene lost 0 bases, with 7 bases spanning the gap. The CDR3 is 13 amino acids. The CDR3 protein is CASRLGSTDTQYF. Here the CDR3 DNA reads TGTGCCAGCAGACTCGGTAGCACAGATACGCAGTATTTT.

This clonotype was detected only a few times. The chain couples TRBV5-1 to TRBJ2-3; TRBD1 matches 7 bases. The CDR3 sequence is 15 residues long. Germline trimming cut 4 bases from V and 6 bases from J; bases unmatched to any gene: 11. CDR1 is SGHRS, CDR2 YFSETQ, per germline. CDR3 sequence: CASSMGQLQEDTQYF. CDR3 DNA: TGCGCCAGCAGCATGGGACAGCTCCAGGAGGATACGCAGTATTTT.

This clonotype was detected a few times. The gene calls are TRBV29-1 and TRBJ2-7, with D tentatively TRBD1 or TRBD2 (5 bases each). The CDR3 extends over 13 amino acids. V was shortened by 4 bases and J by 1 base, with 11 bases between the two germline ends. Germline loops: CDR1 SQVTM, CDR2 ANQGSEA. CDR3 nucleotide sequence: TGCAGCGTTGTCAGGGACGGTTCCTACGAGCAGTACTTC. It yields the protein CSVVRDGSYEQYF.

This clonotype occurred a few times. This chain links TRBV29-1 with TRBJ2-3; D gene ambiguous. V gave up 3 bases and J gave up 2 bases, with 9 bases separating them. The CDR3 spans 13 residues. Germline V gene sequence: CDR1 SQVTM, CDR2 ANQGSEA. The CDR3: CSVDGLPTDTQYF. The CDR3 DNA reads TGCAGCGTTGACGGATTACCCACAGATACGCAGTATTTT.

A few counts support this clonotype. The V call is TRBV20-1, the J call TRBJ2-7; 9 bases map to TRBD2. CDR1 is DFQATT, CDR2 SNEGSKA, per germline (reference sequence). The ends lost 5 bases at V and 6 bases at J; junction bases unmatched: 8. The CDR3 is 13 residues long. The CDR3 loop is CSALAGVTSEQYF. The CDR3 DNA is TGCAGTGCTTTAGCGGGAGTTACGAGCGAGCAGTACTTC.

The chain has TRBV20-1 and TRBJ2-3; TRBD2 agrees at 13 bases. Unmatched junction bases numbered 7, after V lost 8 bases and J lost 2 bases. The CDR3 has 15 residues. CDR1 is DFQATT and CDR2 is SNEGSKA in the germline V gene (reference sequence). DNA of the CDR3: TGCAGTTGTTTGGGACTAGCGGGACACACAGATACGCAGTATTTT. Translating it yields CSCLGLAGHTDTQYF.

This clonotype was picked up a small number of times. The chain couples TRBV12-3 or TRBV12-4 to TRBJ2-2; 8 nucleotides match TRBD1. The CDR3 loop spans 14 amino acids. The V and J ends lost 3 bases and 7 bases, in that order; junction bases with no gene match: 4. As DNA, the CDR3 is TGTGCCAGCAGTTTTCAGGGGGCCGTCGGGGAGCTGTTTTTT. Residues: CASSFQGAVGELFF.

The chain combines TRBV20-1 with TRBJ2-7, with D uncertain. V was cut by 1 base and J by 2 bases, with 9 bases left in between. The germline V gene has CDR1 DFQATT and CDR2 SNEGSKA (reference sequence). The CDR3 has 13 amino acids. The CDR3 region has the DNA TGCAGTGCTAGAGTGGGCCGCCCCTACGAGCAGTACTTC. Its translation: CSARVGRPYEQYF.

This clonotype occurred a few times. The CDR3 coding sequence is TGCGCCAGCAGCTTGGCCCTAGCGGGAGACCGTAGAGAGCAGTACTTC. This translates into CASSLALAGDRREQYF. This rearrangement joins TRBV5-1 to TRBJ2-7; 10 positions agree with TRBD2. Germline loops: CDR1 SGHRS, CDR2 YFSETQ. The CDR3 is 16 amino acids. V shed 0 bases, J shed 7 bases, and the junction held 10 bases outside the gene matches.

The rearrangement links TRBV29-1 to TRBJ2-7, with 11 nucleotides matching TRBD2. Per the germline V gene, CDR1 is SQVTM and CDR2 is ANQGSEA. Germline trimming cut 6 bases from V and 0 bases from J; bases unmatched to any gene: 7. This CDR3 region has 15 residues. CDR3 loop: CSVGKGLAVSYEQYF. The CDR3 region has the DNA TGCAGCGTAGGGAAGGGACTAGCGGTCTCCTACGAGCAGTACTTC.